This T cell receptor beta chain is from a study of CD8 T cells in ankylosing spondylitis (dated by TCRdb to 2016 to 2017). Regarding the research as a whole: The study set out to find disease-linked TCR variants by profiling T cell receptor beta repertoires in ankylosing spondylitis patients and healthy donors. The whole study cohort included 90 to 120 healthy donors and 25 ankylosing spondylitis patients. Samples of peripheral blood were taken, and for ankylosing spondylitis patients, synovial fluid was collected as well.

The investigation overall reported the following: Blood from ankylosing spondylitis patients appeared to be characterized by a TCR beta motif made up of several highly homologous amino acid variants. Some motif variants were previously reported in synovial fluid and blood of reactive arthritis patients, suggesting common disease-initiation mechanisms. The disease-linked clones were reported to be significantly enriched in matched synovial fluid samples from ankylosing spondylitis patients. A CD8+ phenotype was shown by the disease-linked clones, which were found at relatively low frequencies in peripheral blood.

Between the V and J ends, shortened by 4 bases and 5 bases respectively, the junction contains 14 bases. From its cysteine to its phenylalanine, the CDR3 spans 14 amino acids. Only the CDR3 region is kept as DNA, spanning 42 bases read in frame from base 1. Turning to this clonotype: Its binding antigen is unknown. No much larger clonotype is one base removed from it; base qualities were not supplied.

The sequencing machine was an Illumina HiSeq 2500. TCR beta libraries were prepared by quantitative 5'-RACE with molecular barcodes. As for how the authors treated the data: A new computational method, built on a probabilistic model of VDJ rearrangement, was used to identify disease-linked TCR variants. TCRdb reprocessed the public reads (quality trimming at Q25 with fastp, clone calling with MiXCR) and kept in-frame beta chains. A single entry per CDR3 protein holds the most common genes and DNA from its merged rows. TCRdb, not the original authors, processed these V and J calls. For this sample the table gives around 770,000 distinct CDR3 sequences, of which roughly 20% were detected only once. The ten biggest clones cover about a fifth of the sample.

Sequencing was performed on blood, either unsorted or a sorted T cell fraction (not recorded which). This TCR came from a male donor with ankylosing spondylitis. The V and J genes are TRBV12-3 or TRBV12-4 and TRBJ1-1; the best D guess is TRBD1, with 5 bases matching. The DNA sequence is TGTGCCAGCAGTTCCGGGGCCCGGGGAACTGAAGCTTTCTTT. Its coded protein is CASSSGARGTEAFF.